This entry lists 22 T cell receptor beta chains sequenced from one sample in a study of control samples from healthy donors and cancer patients. Using immunoSEQ multiplex PCR, the repertoire was profiled, and TCRdb retains in-frame clones only, with some absent. The table has about 110,000 clones, 70% to 85% seen once. Sample: blood. The source is a man younger than 35 in good health.

V and J are TRBV29-1 and TRBJ1-2, with 8 bases aligning to TRBD1. Germline values: CDR1 SQVTM, CDR2 ANQGSEA. V lost 5 bases and J lost 2; bases outside the gene matches: 4. The CDR3 consists of 13 residues. The CDR3, as DNA: TGCAGCGTTTTCGGGACAGGCAACTATGGCTACACCTTC. This translates into CSVFGTGNYGYTF.

The chain is built from TRBV15 and TRBJ1-5; possibly TRBD1 for D (5 bases). Germline V lookup: CDR1 LNHNV, CDR2 YYDKDF (reference sequence). V dropped 2 bases and J dropped 3 bases, with 8 bases sitting between them. This CDR3 is 14 amino acids long. In DNA, the CDR3 is TGTGCCACCAGCAGATTCAGGGTCAATCAGCCCCAGCATTTT. It specifies CATSRFRVNQPQHF.

The V gene is TRBV9, the J gene TRBJ1-2; no clear D gene. V was shortened by 4 bases and J by 2 bases, with 12 bases between the two germline ends. Germline CDR1 and CDR2: SGDLS and YYNGEE. The CDR3 is made up of 14 amino acids. The CDR3 DNA follows: TGTGCCAGCAGCTATGGGATCCAGAACTATGGCTACACCTTC. Amino acids: CASSYGIQNYGYTF.

V gene TRBV19 combines with J gene TRBJ1-1; D unclear. Germline V lookup: CDR1 LNHDA, CDR2 SQIVND (reference sequence). The length of the CDR3 is 12 residues. The V end was cut by 7 bases, the J end by 3 bases, with 9 bases between. CDR3 in DNA: TGTGCCAGTACCCCGGGAGACACTGAAGCTTTCTTT. Translation: CASTPGDTEAFF.

A word on this clone: An end of the junction differs from the germline gene, which may be a read error. This chain uses TRBV24-1 with TRBJ2-2, with 8 bases matching TRBD2. Germline CDR1 reads KGHDR; CDR2 reads SFDVKD. CDR3 length: 17 residues. The CDR3 bases are TGTGCCCCCAGTGGGTGGGGTCGGGGGGGCCGCACCGGGGAGCTGTTTTTT. Its protein product is CAPSGWGRGGRTGELFF.

This sequence joins TRBV24-1 and TRBJ2-3, with 15 positions matching TRBD2. V trimming: 3 bases; J trimming: 4 bases; junction bases outside the gene matches: 7. The CDR3 is 18 residues long. Germline V lookup: CDR1 KGHDR, CDR2 SFDVKD. This CDR3 reads CATSDRPGLAGGSDTQYF. CDR3 bases: TGTGCCACCAGTGATAGGCCGGGACTAGCGGGGGGCTCAGATACGCAGTATTTT.

This rearrangement joins TRBV12-3 or TRBV12-4 to TRBJ2-5; D remains ambiguous. V lost 5 bases and J 4 bases, leaving 8 bases between the germline ends. This CDR3 has 12 residues. CDR3 amino acids: CASSPWVETQYF. CDR3 in DNA: TGTGCCAGCAGTCCGTGGGTAGAGACCCAGTACTTC.

This clone was detected only a few times. This rearrangement joins TRBV14 to TRBJ1-2; D remains unclear. The CDR3 length is 15 residues. V was cut by 0 bases and J by 4 bases, with 12 bases left in between. Germline lookup yields CDR1 SGHDN and CDR2 FVKESK. The CDR3 DNA sequence: TGTGCCAGCAGCCAAGAGGTGGGAAGCCTCTATGGCTACACCTTC. It codes for CASSQEVGSLYGYTF.

This chain links TRBV11-2 with TRBJ1-1; TRBD1 might be the D (6 bases). Germline V gene data show CDR1 as SGHAT and CDR2 as FQNNGV. Between the trimmed V and J ends, which lost 5 bases and 5 bases, there was a span of 12 bases. This CDR3 spans 13 amino acids. For the CDR3, the DNA is TGTGCCAGCAGCCAGGGGCGCGGGACTGAAGCTTTCTTT. It encodes CASSQGRGTEAFF.

This chain links TRBV9 with TRBJ2-7, with D perhaps matching TRBD1 (8 bases). From germline, CDR1 is SGDLS and CDR2 YYNGEE. Trimming cost V 0 bases and J 3 bases, with 28 bases left between them. The CDR3 is made up of 20 amino acids. The CDR3 bases are TGTGCCAGCAGCGTAGAGTCCGTAGGGGGGGAGGACAGGGTAAACTACGAGCAGTACGTC. Encoded protein: CASSVESVGGEDRVNYEQYV.

The chain employs TRBV4-3 and TRBJ2-2; 8 bases are a match to TRBD2. Germline CDR1 reads LGHNA; CDR2 reads YSLEER. This CDR3 is 17 amino acids long. Trimming at V came to 0 bases and at J to 1 base, leaving 4 bases not matched to a gene. The CDR3 region is CASSQDSGAGNTGELFF. In DNA form, the CDR3 reads TGCGCCAGCAGCCAAGATAGCGGGGCCGGGAACACCGGGGAGCTGTTTTTT.

The rearrangement joins TRBV3-1 (or the pseudogene TRBV3-2) to TRBJ1-5; 7 bases match TRBD1. The CDR3 contains 20 residues. V lost 3 bases, J lost 1 base, and 18 bases stayed unmatched. Germline CDR1 and CDR2: LGHDT and YNNKEL (reference sequence). CDR3 in amino acids: CASSQHETGSPGLSNQPQHF. In DNA, the CDR3 is TGTGCCAGCAGCCAGCACGAGACAGGGAGTCCGGGGTTAAGCAATCAGCCCCAGCATTTT.

The chain recombines TRBV28 with TRBJ2-3; D may match TRBD1 or TRBD2 (6 bases each). Germline-derived CDR1 and CDR2 are MDHEN and SYDVKM. Trimming stripped 3 bases from V and 4 bases from J, with 11 bases between. This CDR3 comprises 14 residues. CDR3 sequence reads: CASSLTGAPDTQYF. CDR3 DNA sequence: TGTGCCAGCAGTTTGACGGGGGCCCCAGATACGCAGTATTTT.

The rearrangement uses TRBV6-5 and TRBJ2-1; 9 bases map to TRBD2. V dropped 6 bases and J dropped 2; count of bases not matched to a gene: 2. CDR3 size: 14 residues. Per the germline V gene, CDR1 is MNHEY and CDR2 is SVGAGI. This CDR3 reads CASRSGGTYNEQFF. CDR3 DNA: TGTGCCAGCAGGAGCGGGGGGACCTACAATGAGCAGTTCTTC.

J is TRBJ2-3 and V is TRBV10-3; D gene unclear. V was trimmed by 0 bases and J by 0 bases, leaving 7 bases between them. Germline CDR1 and CDR2: ENHRY and SYGVKD. This CDR3 is built from 15 residues. The CDR3 DNA follows: TGTGCCATCAGTGAGTCCCCAATAAGCACAGATACGCAGTATTTT. Amino acid sequence: CAISESPISTDTQYF.

Notes on this clone: This specimen includes other DNA sequences encoding the same CDR3. The chain is built from TRBV7-9 and TRBJ2-3; 8 bases line up with TRBD1. V was pared by 1 base and J by 3 bases, with 6 bases of the junction left unmatched. This CDR3 spans 16 amino acids. CDR1 and CDR2 from the germline V gene are SEHNR and FQNEAQ (reference sequence). The CDR3 protein is CASSLGGQGKTDTQYF. The CDR3 DNA reads TGTGCCAGCAGCTTAGGAGGACAGGGAAAGACAGATACGCAGTATTTT.

This clone occurred once. The CDR3 spells CASSPYRISYSNQPQHF. The DNA for the CDR3 is TGTGCCAGCAGTCCGTACAGGATCTCGTATAGCAATCAGCCCCAGCATTTT. V is TRBV28 and J is TRBJ1-5; TRBD1 is a possible D gene (5 bases). The V gene's germline CDR1 is MDHEN and CDR2 SYDVKM. Trimming left V 5 bases short and J 0 bases short, with 17 bases between. The CDR3 has 17 residues.

The chain combines TRBV6-6 with TRBJ1-4; tentatively, D is TRBD1 (5 bases). The CDR3 is made up of 14 amino acids. With 3 bases removed from V and 8 bases from J, the gap between germline ends came to 13 bases. Germline V lookup: CDR1 MNHNY, CDR2 SVGAGI (reference sequence). The CDR3 nucleotides read TGTGCCAGCAGTTATGGGGGGTCTTGGGAAAAACTGTTTTTT. Protein sequence: CASSYGGSWEKLFF.

The genes are TRBV6-2 or TRBV6-3 and TRBJ1-6; D possibly corresponds to TRBD1 (6 bases). The V gene's germline CDR1 is MNHEY and CDR2 SVGEGT. The ends were cut back, 2 bases at V and 6 bases at J, with 11 bases in the middle. The CDR3 has 15 amino acids. The CDR3 sequence is CASSYNQGTNSPLHF. CDR3 bases: TGTGCCAGCAGTTACAATCAGGGGACTAATTCACCCCTCCACTTT.

The chain carries TRBV30 and TRBJ1-2; D is ambiguous. The CDR3 is 11 amino acids. The germline CDR1 and CDR2 sequences are GTSNPN and SVGIG (reference sequence). With 4 bases removed from V and 8 bases from J, the gap between germline ends came to 11 bases. In DNA, the CDR3 is TGTGCCTGGATTGAACAGCGGGGCTACACCTTC. Residues: CAWIEQRGYTF.

The sample holds a few counts of this clone. This sequence joins TRBV18 and TRBJ2-7, with 8 bases matching TRBD1. With 4 bases clipped from V and 3 bases from J, the junction kept 2 bases outside the gene matches. The CDR3 contains 13 residues. CDR1 and CDR2 (germline): KGHSH, LQKENI. For the CDR3, the DNA is TGTGCCAGCTCACGGGGACAGGACTACGAGCAGTACGTC. Its translation: CASSRGQDYEQYV.

DNA of the CDR3: TGTGCCAGCAGCTTCGGCAGCAATCAGCCCCAGCATTTT. This translates into CASSFGSNQPQHF. The V gene is TRBV7-9, the J gene TRBJ1-5; D call uncertain. The CDR3 totals 13 residues. Trimming removed 3 bases from V and 1 base from J, with 4 bases in between. The germline V gene encodes CDR1 SEHNR and CDR2 FQNEAQ (reference sequence). The whole variable domain, remainder taken from reference TRBV7-9 and TRBJ1-5, is DTGVSQNPRHKITKRGQNVTFRCDPISEHNRLYWYRQTLGQGPEFLTYFQNEAQLEKSRLLSDRFSAERPKGSFSTLEIQRTEQGDSAMYLCASSFGSNQPQHFGDGTRLSIL.